This TCR beta chain stems from a study of T cells after yellow fever vaccination. Overall study results and limits: Post-booster repertoires contained most primary-vaccination clones again (approximately 95% CD4, approximately 86% CD8).

CDR1 and CDR2 (germline): SGHTA, FQGNSA. This CDR3 is built from 16 residues. Between the trimmed V and J ends, which lost 2 bases and 0 bases, there was a span of 14 bases. With respect to this clonotype: Its target is not known.

The 5'RACE template-switching step produced TCR cDNA and added a universal primer site and UMIs. MiXCR, applied by TCRdb to the 5' RACE reads, yields one record per CDR3 protein. The sample contains a few hundred thousand distinct CDR3 sequences, 6.2% of which appear only once. Sample: PBMCs, taken 5 days after the yellow fever booster vaccination. The chain recombines TRBV7-2 with TRBJ2-7; D is undetermined. The receptor was derived from a man in his thirties or forties who received the YFV17D yellow fever vaccine. Here the CDR3 reads CASSLLATPSSYEQYF. CDR3 DNA sequence: TGTGCCAGCAGCTTATTAGCCACACCTAGCTCCTACGAGCAGTACTTC.